This T cell receptor (beta chain) is from a study of blood T cell repertoires in COVID-19. V was clipped by 6 bases and J by 0 bases, with 5 bases between them. From germline, CDR1 is SNHLY and CDR2 FYNNEI. CDR3 length: 13 residues. There are a few counts of this clone. Other DNA sequences in this sample translate to the same CDR3. TCRdb's copy holds only in-frame clones and misses some; the assay was immunoSEQ multiplex PCR. The table includes more than 85,000 clones, 88% detected once. The receptor was isolated from a woman aged 55-70 years with acute or convalescent COVID-19. This chain uses TRBV2 with TRBJ2-2; D is unclear. Sequencing input: peripheral blood. The chain's CDR3 is CASSTSNTGELFF. CDR3 nucleotides: TGTGCCAGCAGCACATCGAACACCGGGGAGCTGTTTTTT.